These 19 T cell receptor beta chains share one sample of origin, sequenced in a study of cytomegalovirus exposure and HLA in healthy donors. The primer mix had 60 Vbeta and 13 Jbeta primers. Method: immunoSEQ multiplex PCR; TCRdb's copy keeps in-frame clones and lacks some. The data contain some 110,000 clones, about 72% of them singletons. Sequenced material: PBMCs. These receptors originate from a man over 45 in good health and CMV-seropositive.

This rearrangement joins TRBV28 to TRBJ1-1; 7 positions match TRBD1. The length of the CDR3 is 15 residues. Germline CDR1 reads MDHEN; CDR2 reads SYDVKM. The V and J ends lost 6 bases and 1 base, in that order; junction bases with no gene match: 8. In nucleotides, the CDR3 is TGTGCCAGCAGCTCCCACAGGGGTGGGAACACTGAAGCTTTCTTT. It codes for CASSSHRGGNTEAFF.

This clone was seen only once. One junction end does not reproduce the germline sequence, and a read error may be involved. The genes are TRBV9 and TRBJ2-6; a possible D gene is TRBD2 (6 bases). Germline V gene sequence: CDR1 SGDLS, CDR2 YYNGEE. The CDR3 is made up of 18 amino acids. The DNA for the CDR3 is TGTGCCAGCGGAGGGGAGTGGGGCCTCAGCTCTGGGGCCAACGGCCTGACTTTC. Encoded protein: CASGGEWGLSSGANGLTF.

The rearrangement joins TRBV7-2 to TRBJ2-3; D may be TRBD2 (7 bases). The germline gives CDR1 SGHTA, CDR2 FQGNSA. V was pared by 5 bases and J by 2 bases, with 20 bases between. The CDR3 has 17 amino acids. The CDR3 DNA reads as TGTGCCAGCAGCCCTCGGGGGGCCTACTTATACACAGATACGCAGTATTTT. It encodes CASSPRGAYLYTDTQYF.

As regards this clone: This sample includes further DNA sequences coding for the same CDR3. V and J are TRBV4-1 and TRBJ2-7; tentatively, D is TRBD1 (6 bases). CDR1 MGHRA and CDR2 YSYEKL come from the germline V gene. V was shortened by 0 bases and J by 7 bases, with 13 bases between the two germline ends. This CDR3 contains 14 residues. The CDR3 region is CASSQDEDSYEQYF. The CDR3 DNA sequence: TGCGCCAGCAGCCAAGATGAGGACAGCTATGAGCAGTACTTC.

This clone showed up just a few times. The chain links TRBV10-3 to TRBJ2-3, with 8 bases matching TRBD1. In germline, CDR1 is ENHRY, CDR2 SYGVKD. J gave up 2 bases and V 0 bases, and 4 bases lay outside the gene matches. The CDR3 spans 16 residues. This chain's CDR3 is CAISESMTGATDTQYF. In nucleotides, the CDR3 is TGTGCCATCAGTGAGTCGATGACAGGGGCCACAGATACGCAGTATTTT.

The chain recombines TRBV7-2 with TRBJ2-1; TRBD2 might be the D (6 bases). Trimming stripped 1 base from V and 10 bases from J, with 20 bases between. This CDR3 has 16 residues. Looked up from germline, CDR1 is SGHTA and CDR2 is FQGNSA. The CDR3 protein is CASSLGGGAGIIEQFF. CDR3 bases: TGTGCCAGCAGCTTAGGTGGTGGAGCGGGCATCATCGAGCAGTTCTTC.

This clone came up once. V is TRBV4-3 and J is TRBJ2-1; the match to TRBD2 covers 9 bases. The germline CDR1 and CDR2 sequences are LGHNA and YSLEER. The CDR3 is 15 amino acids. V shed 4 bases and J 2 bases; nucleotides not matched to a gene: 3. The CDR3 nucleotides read TGCGCCAGCAGCCTGCTAGCGGGAACCTACAATGAGCAGTTCTTC. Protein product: CASSLLAGTYNEQFF.

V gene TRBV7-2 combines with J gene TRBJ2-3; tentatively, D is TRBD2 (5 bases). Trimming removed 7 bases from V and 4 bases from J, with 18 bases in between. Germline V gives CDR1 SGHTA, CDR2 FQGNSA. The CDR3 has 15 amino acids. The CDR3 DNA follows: TGTGCCAGCACCCGATACCCGGGGAGTCCAGATACGCAGTATTTT. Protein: CASTRYPGSPDTQYF.

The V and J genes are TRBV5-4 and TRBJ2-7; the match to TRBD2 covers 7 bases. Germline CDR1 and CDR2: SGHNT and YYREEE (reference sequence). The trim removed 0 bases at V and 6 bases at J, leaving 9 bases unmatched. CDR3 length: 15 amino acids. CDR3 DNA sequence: TGTGCCAGCAGCTTGGCCGGCGGGAGCGTCCGCGAGCAGTACTTC. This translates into CASSLAGGSVREQYF.

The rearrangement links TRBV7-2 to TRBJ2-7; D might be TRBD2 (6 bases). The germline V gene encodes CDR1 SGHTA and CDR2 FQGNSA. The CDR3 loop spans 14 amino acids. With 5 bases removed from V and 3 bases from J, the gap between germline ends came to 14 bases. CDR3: CASSPGGTLYEQYF. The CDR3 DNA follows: TGTGCCAGCAGCCCAGGAGGGACCCTCTACGAGCAGTACTTC.

The CDR3 here is CASSEWLAGGRQETQYF. CDR3 bases: TGTGCCAGTAGCGAGTGGCTAGCGGGGGGCCGCCAAGAGACCCAGTACTTC. This sequence joins TRBV19 and TRBJ2-5; 11 positions agree with TRBD2. J gave up 1 base and V 6 bases, and 10 bases lay outside the gene matches. The CDR3 length is 17 residues. Germline-derived CDR1 and CDR2 are LNHDA and SQIVND (reference sequence).

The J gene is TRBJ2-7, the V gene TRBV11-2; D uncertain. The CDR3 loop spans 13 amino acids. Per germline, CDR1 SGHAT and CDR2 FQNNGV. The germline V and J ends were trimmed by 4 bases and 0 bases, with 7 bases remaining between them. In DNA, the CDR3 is TGTGCCAGCAGCTGGGCAAGCTCCTACGAGCAGTACTTC. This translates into CASSWASSYEQYF.

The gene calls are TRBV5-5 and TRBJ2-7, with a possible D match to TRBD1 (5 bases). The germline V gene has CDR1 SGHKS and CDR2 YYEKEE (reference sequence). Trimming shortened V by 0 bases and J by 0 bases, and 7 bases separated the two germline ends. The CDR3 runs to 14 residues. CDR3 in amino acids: CASSLGDSSYEQYF. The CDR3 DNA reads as TGTGCCAGCAGCTTGGGAGACAGCTCCTACGAGCAGTACTTC.

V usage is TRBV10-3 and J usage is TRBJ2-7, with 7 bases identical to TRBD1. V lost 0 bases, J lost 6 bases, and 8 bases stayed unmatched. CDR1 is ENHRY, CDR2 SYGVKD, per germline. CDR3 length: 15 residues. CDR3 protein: CAISESGRQGSEQYF. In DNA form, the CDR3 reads TGTGCCATCAGTGAGTCAGGGAGACAGGGCTCCGAGCAGTACTTC.

CDR3 nucleotide sequence: TGTGCCAGCAGCTCCGGACAGGGAAATTCACCCCTCCACTTT. Residues: CASSSGQGNSPLHF. The chain combines TRBV11-1 with TRBJ1-6, with 8 positions matching TRBD1. CDR3 length: 14 amino acids. Germline CDR1 reads SGHAT; CDR2 reads FQDESV (reference sequence). After removal of 4 bases from V and 7 bases from J, the junction contained 3 bases not matched to a gene.

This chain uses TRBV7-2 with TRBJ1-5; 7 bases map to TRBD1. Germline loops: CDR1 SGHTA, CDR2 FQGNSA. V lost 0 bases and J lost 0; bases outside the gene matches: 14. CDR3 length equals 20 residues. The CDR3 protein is CASSLAQGQSIPYSNQPQHF. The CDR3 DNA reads TGTGCCAGCAGCTTAGCGCAGGGACAGTCTATCCCCTATAGCAATCAGCCCCAGCATTTT.

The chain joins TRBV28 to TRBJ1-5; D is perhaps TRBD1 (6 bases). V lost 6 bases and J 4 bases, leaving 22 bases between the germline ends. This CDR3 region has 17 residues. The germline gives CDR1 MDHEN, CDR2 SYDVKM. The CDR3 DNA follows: TGTGCCAGCAGCGAAGGGTGGGGGCGACTACCTAATCAGCCCCAGCATTTT. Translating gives CASSEGWGRLPNQPQHF.

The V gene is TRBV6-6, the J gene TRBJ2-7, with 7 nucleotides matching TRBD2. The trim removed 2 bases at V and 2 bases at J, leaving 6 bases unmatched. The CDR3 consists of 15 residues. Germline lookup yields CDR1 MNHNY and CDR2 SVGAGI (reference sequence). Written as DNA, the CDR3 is TGTGCCAGCAGTTACCAGCTAGCGGAGGCCTACGAGCAGTACTTC. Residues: CASSYQLAEAYEQYF.

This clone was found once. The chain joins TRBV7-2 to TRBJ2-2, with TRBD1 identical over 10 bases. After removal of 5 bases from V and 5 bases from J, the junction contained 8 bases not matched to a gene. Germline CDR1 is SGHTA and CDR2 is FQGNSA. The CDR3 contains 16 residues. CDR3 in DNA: TGTGCCAGCAGCCCGACAGGGGGCAGGGTGACCGGGGAGCTGTTTTTT. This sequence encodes CASSPTGGRVTGELFF.